Following are 11 T cell receptor beta chains from one sample sequenced in a study of blood T cell repertoires in COVID-19. The method was immunoSEQ multiplex PCR; TCRdb's version includes in-frame clones alone and lacks a portion of them. The sample comprises around 270,000 clones, approximately 86% of which are singletons, and around 1% rests with the top ten. Sequences were obtained from peripheral blood. The receptors here all came from a human donor with COVID-19, enrolled during active disease. The donor label of this sample is uncertain.

The chain links TRBV5-4 to TRBJ2-3, with 9 bases fitting TRBD2. The germline gives CDR1 SGHNT, CDR2 YYREEE (reference sequence). CDR3 length: 16 amino acids. Trimming at V came to 5 bases and at J to 1 base, leaving 8 bases not matched to a gene. DNA of the CDR3: TGTGCCAGCAGTCAGGTTAGCGGGAGCCGCACAGATACGCAGTATTTT. Protein product: CASSQVSGSRTDTQYF.

The gene calls are TRBV4-2 and TRBJ1-2, with 8 nucleotides matching TRBD1. The CDR3 consists of 16 residues. The junction had 5 bases not matched to a gene; V was cut back by 2 bases and J by 0 bases. Germline values: CDR1 LGHNA, CDR2 YNFKEQ. The CDR3 region is CASSQPDRGANYGYTF. The CDR3 DNA sequence: TGTGCCAGCAGCCAACCAGACAGGGGAGCTAACTATGGCTACACCTTC.

The gene calls are TRBV11-2 and TRBJ2-3; weak D call: TRBD1 (6 bases). The length of the CDR3 is 11 residues. Trimming removed 5 bases at V and 8 bases at J, with 8 bases between. CDR1 is SGHAT, CDR2 FQNNGV, per germline. Here the CDR3 DNA reads TGTGCCAGCAGCGAAGGGGGTACGCAGTATTTT. This encodes CASSEGGTQYF.

The chain employs TRBV7-9 and TRBJ2-3, with TRBD2 matching over 14 bases. The V gene's germline CDR1 is SEHNR and CDR2 FQNEAQ (reference sequence). V shed 2 bases and J 6 bases; nucleotides not matched to a gene: 4. The CDR3 contains 16 residues. CDR3 residues: CASSLRTSGGSDTQYF. DNA for the CDR3: TGTGCCAGCAGCTTAAGGACTAGCGGGGGGAGTGATACGCAGTATTTT.

The rearrangement joins TRBV3-1 (or the pseudogene TRBV3-2) to TRBJ1-2; D possibly corresponds to TRBD1 (6 bases). Between the trimmed V and J ends, which lost 0 bases and 2 bases, there was a span of 25 bases. Germline V CDR1 and CDR2: LGHDT, YNNKEL (reference sequence). The CDR3 is made up of 20 amino acids. CDR3: CASSQDQTGHSTPGNYGYTF. CDR3 coding DNA: TGTGCCAGCAGCCAAGATCAAACGGGACACTCAACTCCTGGGAACTATGGCTACACCTTC.

V is TRBV30 and J is TRBJ1-1; D might be TRBD1 (5 bases). The V and J ends lost 0 bases and 4 bases respectively, with 18 bases between them. The CDR3 contains 16 residues. Germline CDR1 and CDR2: GTSNPN and SVGIG (reference sequence). The CDR3 loop reads CAWSVLGGVLTTEAFF. Written as DNA, the CDR3 is TGTGCCTGGAGTGTACTAGGAGGGGTGTTAACCACTGAAGCTTTCTTT.

V and J are TRBV28 and TRBJ2-7, with D unclear. This CDR3 has 11 residues. V was trimmed by 7 bases and J by 2 bases, leaving 6 bases between them. Germline V CDR1 and CDR2: MDHEN, SYDVKM. CDR3 nucleotides: TGTGCCAGCACCACAACCTACGAGCAGTACTTC. This translates into CASTTTYEQYF.

The genes are TRBV12-3 or TRBV12-4 and TRBJ2-1; perhaps TRBD1 as D (5 bases). The CDR3 loop spans 12 amino acids. The V end lost 6 bases, the J end lost 10 bases, and 13 bases lay between the germline ends. The CDR3 region has the DNA TGTGCCAGCAGCAGACCAACAGGAGAGCAGTTCTTC. Amino acid sequence: CASSRPTGEQFF.

The rearrangement joins TRBV6-2 or TRBV6-3 to TRBJ2-6; D not certain. Trimming stripped 4 bases from V and 4 bases from J, with 17 bases between. This CDR3 spans 17 amino acids. The V gene's germline CDR1 is MNHEY and CDR2 SVGEGT. CDR3 region: CASSSVGSPLGANVLTF. CDR3 nucleotide sequence: TGTGCCAGCAGTTCAGTGGGCAGTCCTCTAGGGGCCAACGTCCTGACTTTC.

For the CDR3, the DNA is TGTGCCAGCATCCAGGACAGGGGCGGAGGCTACACCTTC. Amino acid sequence: CASIQDRGGGYTF. The chain joins TRBV28 to TRBJ1-2; 9 bases line up with TRBD1. The CDR3 covers 13 residues. Germline V gene data show CDR1 as MDHEN and CDR2 as SYDVKM. The V and J ends lost 7 bases and 8 bases, in that order; junction bases with no gene match: 8.

V is TRBV12-3 or TRBV12-4 and J is TRBJ1-2; D may be TRBD1 (6 bases). V dropped 6 bases and J dropped 2 bases, with 10 bases sitting between them. This CDR3 contains 13 residues. The CDR3 region is CASRTTGNYGYTF. The CDR3 nucleotides are TGTGCCAGCAGGACCACAGGGAACTATGGCTACACCTTC.